The source of this TCR beta chain is a study of T cell responses to AZD1222 COVID-19 vaccine. Study findings and constraints: Across the whole spike, CD4 TCRs peaked at regions 160-218 and 743-854. The breadth and depth of Spike-specific TCRs increased once two AZD1222 doses had been given.

The count of this clone is one. Its matching antigen is unknown. Pooling covered second doses at about 4 or about 12 weeks. This table comes from immunoSEQ multiplex PCR, and its TCRdb copy is limited to in-frame clones, with some not included. This table has around 200,000 clones, 94% appearing once. This CDR3 contains 11 residues. The V and J ends lost 3 bases and 7 bases respectively, with 8 bases between them. Germline V gives CDR1 GTSNPN, CDR2 SVGIG (reference sequence). The chain recombines TRBV30 with TRBJ2-3; D remains ambiguous. This receptor was taken from an adult who received the AZD1222 COVID-19 vaccine. The source material was peripheral blood, sampled 28 days after the second AZD1222 dose. CDR3: CAWSLAHTQYF. The DNA for the CDR3 is TGTGCCTGGAGCTTGGCTCATACGCAGTATTTT.